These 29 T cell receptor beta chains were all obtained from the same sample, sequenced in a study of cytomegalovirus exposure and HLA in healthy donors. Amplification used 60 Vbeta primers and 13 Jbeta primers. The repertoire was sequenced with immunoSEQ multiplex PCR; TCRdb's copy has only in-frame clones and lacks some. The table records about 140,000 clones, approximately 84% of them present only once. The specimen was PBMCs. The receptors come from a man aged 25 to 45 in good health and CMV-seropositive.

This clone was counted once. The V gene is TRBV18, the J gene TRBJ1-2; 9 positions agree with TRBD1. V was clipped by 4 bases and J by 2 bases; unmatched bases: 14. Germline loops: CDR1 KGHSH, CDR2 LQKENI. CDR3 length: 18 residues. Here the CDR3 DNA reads TGTGCCAGCTCACTACAACAAATTCGACAGGGGGTCAACTATGGCTACACCTTC. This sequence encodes CASSLQQIRQGVNYGYTF. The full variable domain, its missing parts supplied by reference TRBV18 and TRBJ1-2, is NAGVMQNPRHLVRRRGQEARLRCSPMKGHSHVYWYRQLPEEGLKFMVYLQKENIIDESGMPKERFSAEFPKEGPSILRIQQVVRGDSAAYFCASSLQQIRQGVNYGYTFGSGTRLTVV.

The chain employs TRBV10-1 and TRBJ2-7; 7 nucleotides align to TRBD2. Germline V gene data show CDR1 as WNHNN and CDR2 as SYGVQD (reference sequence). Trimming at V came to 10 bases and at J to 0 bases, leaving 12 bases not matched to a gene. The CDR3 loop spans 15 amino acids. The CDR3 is CANTVGRGGSYEQYF. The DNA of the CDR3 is TGCGCCAACACCGTGGGCCGCGGGGGCTCCTACGAGCAGTACTTC.

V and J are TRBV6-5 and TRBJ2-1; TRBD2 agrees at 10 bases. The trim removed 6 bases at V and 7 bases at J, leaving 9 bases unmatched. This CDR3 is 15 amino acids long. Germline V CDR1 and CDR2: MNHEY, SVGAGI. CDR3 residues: CASRRPSGGVNEQFF. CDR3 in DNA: TGTGCCAGCAGGCGACCTAGCGGGGGAGTTAATGAGCAGTTCTTC.

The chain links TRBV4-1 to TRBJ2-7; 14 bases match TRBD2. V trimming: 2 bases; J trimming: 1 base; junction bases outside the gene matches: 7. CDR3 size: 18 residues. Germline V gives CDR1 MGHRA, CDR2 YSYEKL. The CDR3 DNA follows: TGCGCCAGCAGCCAATCGACTAGCGGGGGGGTTTTTTCCTACGAGCAGTACTTC. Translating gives CASSQSTSGGVFSYEQYF.

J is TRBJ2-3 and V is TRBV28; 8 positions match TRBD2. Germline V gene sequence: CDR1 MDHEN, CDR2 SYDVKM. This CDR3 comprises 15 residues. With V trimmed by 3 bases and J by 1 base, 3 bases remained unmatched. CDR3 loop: CASSFPAGGTDTQYF. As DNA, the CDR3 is TGTGCCAGCAGTTTCCCAGCGGGGGGCACAGATACGCAGTATTTT.

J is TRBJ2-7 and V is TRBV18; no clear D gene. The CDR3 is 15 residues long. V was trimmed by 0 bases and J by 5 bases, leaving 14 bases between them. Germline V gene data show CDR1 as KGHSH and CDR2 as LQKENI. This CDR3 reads CASSPPTGSYNEQYF. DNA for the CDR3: TGTGCCAGCTCACCACCTACCGGTAGCTACAACGAGCAGTACTTC.

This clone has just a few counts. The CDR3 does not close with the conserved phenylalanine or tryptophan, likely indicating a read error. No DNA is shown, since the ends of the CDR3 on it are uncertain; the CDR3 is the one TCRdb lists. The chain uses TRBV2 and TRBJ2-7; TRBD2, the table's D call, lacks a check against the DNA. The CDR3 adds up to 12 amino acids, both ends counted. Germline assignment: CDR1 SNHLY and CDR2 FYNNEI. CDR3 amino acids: CASSDAGLAPEI.

CDR3 in amino acids: CASSPSSNEKLFF. The CDR3 DNA follows: TGTGCCAGCAGTCCCTCCTCCAATGAAAAACTGTTTTTT. The chain joins TRBV28 to TRBJ1-4; D is ambiguous. Trimming pared 5 bases from V and 5 bases from J, leaving 9 bases between. This CDR3 is 13 amino acids long. Germline V gene data show CDR1 as MDHEN and CDR2 as SYDVKM.

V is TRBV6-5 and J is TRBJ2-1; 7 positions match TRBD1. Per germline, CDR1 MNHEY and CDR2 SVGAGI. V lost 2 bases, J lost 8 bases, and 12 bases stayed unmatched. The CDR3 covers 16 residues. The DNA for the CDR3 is TGTGCCAGCAGTTACCACAGGGGTAGTCCTTATGATGAGCAGTTCTTC. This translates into CASSYHRGSPYDEQFF.

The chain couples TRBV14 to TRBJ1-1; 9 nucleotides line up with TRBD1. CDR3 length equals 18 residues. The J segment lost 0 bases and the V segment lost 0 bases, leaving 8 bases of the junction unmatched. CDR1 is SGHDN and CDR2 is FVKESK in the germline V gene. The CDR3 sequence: CASSQDGPGTGLNTEAFF. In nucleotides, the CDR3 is TGTGCCAGCAGCCAAGATGGTCCCGGGACAGGGTTGAACACTGAAGCTTTCTTT.

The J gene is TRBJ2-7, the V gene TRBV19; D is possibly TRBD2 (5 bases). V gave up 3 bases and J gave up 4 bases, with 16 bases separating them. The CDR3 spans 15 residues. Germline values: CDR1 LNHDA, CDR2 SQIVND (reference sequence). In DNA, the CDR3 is TGTGCCAGTAGTATCGCCGGGGATAGGGTTTACGAGCAGTACTTC. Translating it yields CASSIAGDRVYEQYF.

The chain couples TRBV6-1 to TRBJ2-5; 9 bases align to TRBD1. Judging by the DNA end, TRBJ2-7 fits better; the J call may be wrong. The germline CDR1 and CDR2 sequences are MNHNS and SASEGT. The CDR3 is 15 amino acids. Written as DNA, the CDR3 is TGTGCCAGCAGTGCCGCCGGGACAGGGACATACGAGCAGTACTTC. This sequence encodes CASSAAGTGTYEQYF.

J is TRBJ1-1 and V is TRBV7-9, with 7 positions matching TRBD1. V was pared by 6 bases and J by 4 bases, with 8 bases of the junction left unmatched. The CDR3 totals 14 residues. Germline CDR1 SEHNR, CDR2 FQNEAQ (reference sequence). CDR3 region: CASRGPGGSTEAFF. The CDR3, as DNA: TGTGCCAGCAGAGGCCCAGGGGGGTCCACTGAAGCTTTCTTT.

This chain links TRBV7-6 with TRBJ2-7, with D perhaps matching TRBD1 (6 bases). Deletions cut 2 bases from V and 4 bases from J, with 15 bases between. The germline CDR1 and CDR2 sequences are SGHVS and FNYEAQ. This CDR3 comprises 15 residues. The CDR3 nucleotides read TGTGCCAGCAGCTTAAGACAGGTATCCGGATACGAGCAGTACTTC. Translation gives CASSLRQVSGYEQYF.

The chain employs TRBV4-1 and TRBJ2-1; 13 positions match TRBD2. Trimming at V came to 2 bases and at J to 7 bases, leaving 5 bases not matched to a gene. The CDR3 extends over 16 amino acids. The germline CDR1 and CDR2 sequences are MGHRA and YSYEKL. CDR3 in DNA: TGCGCCAGCAGCCAAACAGGGACTAGCGGGATGAATGAGCAGTTCTTC. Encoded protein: CASSQTGTSGMNEQFF.

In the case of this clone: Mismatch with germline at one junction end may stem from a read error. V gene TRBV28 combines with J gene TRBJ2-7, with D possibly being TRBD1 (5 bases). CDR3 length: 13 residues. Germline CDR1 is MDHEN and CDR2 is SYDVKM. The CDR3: CASSYRFSDEQYF. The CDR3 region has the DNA TGTGCCAGCAGTTACAGGTTCTCCGACGAGCAGTACTTC.

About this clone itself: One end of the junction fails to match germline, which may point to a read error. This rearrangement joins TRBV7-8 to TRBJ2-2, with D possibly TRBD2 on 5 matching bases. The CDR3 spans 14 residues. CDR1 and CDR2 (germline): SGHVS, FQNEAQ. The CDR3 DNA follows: TGTGCCAGCAGTCAGGACTCGAACGCCGGGGAGCTGTTTTTT. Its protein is CASSQDSNAGELFF. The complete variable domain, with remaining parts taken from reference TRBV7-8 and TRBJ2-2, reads GAGVSQSPRYKVAKRGQDVALRCDPISGHVSLFWYQQALGQGPEFLTYFQNEAQLDKSGLPSDRFFAERPEGSVSTLKIQRTQQEDSAVYLCASSQDSNAGELFFGEGSRLTVL.

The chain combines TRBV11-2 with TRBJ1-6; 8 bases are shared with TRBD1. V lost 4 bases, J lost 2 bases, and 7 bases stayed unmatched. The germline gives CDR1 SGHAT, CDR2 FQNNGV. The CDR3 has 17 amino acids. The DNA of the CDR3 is TGTGCCAGCAGCTCCTTACGGACAGGGACCTATAATTCACCCCTCCACTTT. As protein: CASSSLRTGTYNSPLHF.

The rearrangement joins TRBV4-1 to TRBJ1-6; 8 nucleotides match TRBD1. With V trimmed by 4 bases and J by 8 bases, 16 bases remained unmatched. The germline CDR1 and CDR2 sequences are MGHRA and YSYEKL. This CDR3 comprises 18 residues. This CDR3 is CASSRRPGTGTVDSPLHF. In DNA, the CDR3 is TGCGCCAGCAGCCGACGTCCCGGGACAGGTACGGTGGATTCACCCCTCCACTTT.

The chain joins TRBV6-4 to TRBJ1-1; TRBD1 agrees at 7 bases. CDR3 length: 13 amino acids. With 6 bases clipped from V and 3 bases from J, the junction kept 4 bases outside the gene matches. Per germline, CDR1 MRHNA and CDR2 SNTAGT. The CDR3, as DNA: TGTGCCAGCAGCGAAGACAGGGACACTGAAGCTTTCTTT. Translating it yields CASSEDRDTEAFF.

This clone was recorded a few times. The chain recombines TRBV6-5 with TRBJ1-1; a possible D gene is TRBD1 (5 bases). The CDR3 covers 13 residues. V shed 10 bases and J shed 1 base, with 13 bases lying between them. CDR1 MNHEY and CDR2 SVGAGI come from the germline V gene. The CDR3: CATQTVRNTEAFF. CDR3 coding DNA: TGTGCCACCCAGACAGTAAGGAACACTGAAGCTTTCTTT.

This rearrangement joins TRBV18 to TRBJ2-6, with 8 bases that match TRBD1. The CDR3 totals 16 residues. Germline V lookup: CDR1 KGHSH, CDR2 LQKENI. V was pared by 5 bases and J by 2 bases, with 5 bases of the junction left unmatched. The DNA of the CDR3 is TGTGCCAGCTCATCGCGACAGGGGACTGGGGCCAACGTCCTGACTTTC. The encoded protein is CASSSRQGTGANVLTF.

The CDR3 is CASSFSRQDTIYF. The CDR3 nucleotides read TGTGCCAGCAGTTTCAGCAGGCAAGACACCATATATTTT. The chain combines TRBV28 with TRBJ1-3; D gene unclear. The germline V gene encodes CDR1 MDHEN and CDR2 SYDVKM. V lost 3 bases and J lost 8, with 11 bases in between. CDR3 size: 13 residues.

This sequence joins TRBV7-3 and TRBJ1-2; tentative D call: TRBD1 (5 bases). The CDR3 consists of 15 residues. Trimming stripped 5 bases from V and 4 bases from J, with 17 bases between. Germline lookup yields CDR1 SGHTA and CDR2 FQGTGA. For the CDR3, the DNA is TGTGCCAGCAGCCGTAGGCAGGAGGGGTTCTATGGCTACACCTTC. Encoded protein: CASSRRQEGFYGYTF. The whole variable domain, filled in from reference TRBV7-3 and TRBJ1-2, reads GAGVSQTPSNKVTEKGKYVELRCDPISGHTALYWYRQSLGQGPEFLIYFQGTGAADDSGLPNDRFFAVRPEGSVSTLKIQRTERGDSAVYLCASSRRQEGFYGYTFGSGTRLTVV.

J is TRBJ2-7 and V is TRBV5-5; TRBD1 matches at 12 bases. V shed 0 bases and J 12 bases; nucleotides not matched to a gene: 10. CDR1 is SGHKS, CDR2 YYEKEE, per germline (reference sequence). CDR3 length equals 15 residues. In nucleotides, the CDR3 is TGTGCCAGCAGCTTGGCCCAGGGACAGGGGGCGAGGCTGTACTTC. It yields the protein CASSLAQGQGARLYF.

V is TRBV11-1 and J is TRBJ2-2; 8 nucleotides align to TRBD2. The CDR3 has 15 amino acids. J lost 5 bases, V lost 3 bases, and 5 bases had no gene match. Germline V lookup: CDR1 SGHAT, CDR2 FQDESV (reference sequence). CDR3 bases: TGTGCCAGCAGCTTGCGGGGGGCAGGAACCGGGGAGCTGTTTTTT. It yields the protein CASSLRGAGTGELFF.

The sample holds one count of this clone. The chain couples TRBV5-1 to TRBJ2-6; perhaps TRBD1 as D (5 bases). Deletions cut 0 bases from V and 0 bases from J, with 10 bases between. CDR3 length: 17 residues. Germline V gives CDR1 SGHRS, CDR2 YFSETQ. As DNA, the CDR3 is TGCGCCAGCAGCTTGGGGGTGACAGCCTCTGGGGCCAACGTCCTGACTTTC. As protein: CASSLGVTASGANVLTF.

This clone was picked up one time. CDR3 bases: TGTGCCAGCAGCGCCCTTAGGGGCGAGCAGTACTTC. Translating gives CASSALRGEQYF. V usage is TRBV9 and J usage is TRBJ2-7; maybe TRBD1 (5 bases). V was shortened by 3 bases and J by 6 bases, with 10 bases between the two germline ends. This CDR3 comprises 12 residues. Germline lookup yields CDR1 SGDLS and CDR2 YYNGEE.

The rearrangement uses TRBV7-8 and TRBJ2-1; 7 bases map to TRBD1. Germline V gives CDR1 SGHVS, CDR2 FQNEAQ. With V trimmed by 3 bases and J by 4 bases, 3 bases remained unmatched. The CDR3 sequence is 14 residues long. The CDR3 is CASSFYRGYNEQFF. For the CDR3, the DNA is TGTGCCAGCAGCTTCTACAGGGGATACAATGAGCAGTTCTTC.